The T cell receptor (beta chain) under discussion was sequenced for a study of spatial heterogeneity in lung cancer. Findings and limits, study-wide: The number of expanded tumor alpha and beta chains correlated with mutation number.

The time point is: sample taken at primary tumor resection. CDR3 length: 15 residues. Trimming removed 8 bases from V and 2 bases from J; junction bases left unmatched: 9. MiXCR, run by TCRdb on the 5' RACE reads, gives a single entry per CDR3 protein. This sample yields 7,000 to 8,500 distinct CDR3 sequences, of which roughly 3.5% are seen a single time; 15% to 20% belongs to the top ten. This clonotype counts as medium-sized. Its antigen is still unknown. Here the sequenced sample was lung tumor tissue, taken at surgery. The gene calls are TRBV12-3 or TRBV12-4 and TRBJ2-4; TRBD1 agrees at 7 bases. The receptor was isolated from a male donor with early-stage non-small cell lung cancer. The CDR3 sequence is CASVPLQGSKNIQYF. The CDR3 nucleotides read TGTGCCAGCGTGCCCCTACAGGGGTCCAAAAACATTCAGTACTTC.